The T cell receptor beta chain described here comes from a study of T cell responses to AZD1222 COVID-19 vaccine. The study, taken as a whole, reports: Donors, mostly white British, included more females; clonal diversity was possibly underestimated.

Of note for this clone: The antigen is undetermined.

The CDR3 has 15 residues. Germline CDR1 is MDHEN and CDR2 is SYDVKM. V lost 6 bases to trimming and J lost 2 bases, with 14 bases between them. TCRdb's table, derived via immunoSEQ multiplex PCR, lists solely in-frame clones and lacks some. The data show approximately 90,000 clones, with about 90% seen just once and 7% held by the top ten. The V and J genes are TRBV28 and TRBJ1-5, with D unclear. The TCR was taken from an adult in good health. The starting material was peripheral blood, obtained on day 0 of AZD1222 vaccination. For the CDR3, the DNA is TGTGCCAGCAGACCTACGTTCGGCGGCAATCAGCCCCAGCATTTT. This sequence encodes CASRPTFGGNQPQHF.